What follows is one T cell receptor beta chain and its context. The data were taken from a study of blood T cell repertoires in COVID-19. Overall study: COVID-19 samples from acute and convalescent phases originated in the United States, Italy and Spain. In each case, the material was cDNA or gDNA derived from T cells, B-cell-depleted T cells, or PBMCs.

Study processing details: Amplification with reference gene primers provided the estimates of nucleated cell counts. Repertoires were generated with immunoSEQ multiplex PCR, while TCRdb's copy carries only in-frame clones and drops some. V and J calls plus clone size are reproduced from that table; the DNA served to infer D and trimming. In the table there are 80,000 or so clones, over 65% of which are singletons. The origin of this receptor is a man in his fifties or sixties with active or convalescent COVID-19. Sequenced input: peripheral blood.

CDR3 loop: CASSQRDRGENTIYF. The CDR3 coding sequence is TGTGCCAGCAGCCAACGGGACAGGGGGGAAAACACCATATATTTT. The chain links TRBV4-2 to TRBJ1-3, with 11 bases fitting TRBD1. V was pared by 2 bases and J by 6 bases, with 3 bases of the junction left unmatched. The CDR3 extends over 15 amino acids. CDR1 is LGHNA, CDR2 YNFKEQ, per germline.